The subject of this entry is one T cell receptor (beta chain). The antigen is not known. Some clones are missing from TCRdb's copy, which holds only in-frame ones; the method was immunoSEQ multiplex PCR. The profile shows fewer than 200,000 clones, about 87% of them singletons. Time point specified: blood 4 weeks post-SBRT, at nephrectomy. As for treatment: 15 Gy SBRT to primary tumor, nephrectomy 4 weeks later. Nephrectomy followed 15 Gy stereotactic body radiation by 4 weeks. The tumor was a clear cell renal cell carcinoma. Trimming removed 4 bases from V and 3 bases from J, with 9 bases in between. Germline assignment: CDR1 SNHLY and CDR2 FYNNEI. This CDR3 comprises 13 residues. This sample was taken from a study of radiation and T cells in renal cell carcinoma. Notes on the study in general: From baseline, blood top tumor clonotypes peaked at 2 weeks post-radiation.

The sequence was obtained from a woman aged 50 to 60 with renal cell carcinoma. V and J are TRBV2 and TRBJ1-2, with TRBD1 as a possible D gene (5 bases). The sample in question was blood, obtained from a patient whose treatment included radiotherapy and nephrectomy. This CDR3 reads CASSGSRDYGYTF. CDR3 bases: TGTGCCAGCAGTGGTTCCAGGGACTATGGCTACACCTTC.